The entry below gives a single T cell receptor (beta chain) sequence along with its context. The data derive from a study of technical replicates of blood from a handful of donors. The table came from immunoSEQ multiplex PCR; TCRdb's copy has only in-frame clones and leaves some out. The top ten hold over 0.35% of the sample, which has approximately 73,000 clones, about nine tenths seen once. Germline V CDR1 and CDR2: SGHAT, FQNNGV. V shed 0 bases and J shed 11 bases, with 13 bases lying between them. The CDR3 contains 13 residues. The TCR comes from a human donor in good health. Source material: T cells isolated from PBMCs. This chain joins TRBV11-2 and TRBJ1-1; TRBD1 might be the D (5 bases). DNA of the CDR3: TGTGCCAGCAGCTTAGATTTGGGGGGGTGGGCTTTCTTT. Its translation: CASSLDLGGWAFF.